Listed below are T cell receptor beta chains from one sample, sequenced in a study of shared clonotypes between healthy human individuals. Generated by immunoSEQ multiplex PCR, the TCRdb table keeps only in-frame clones and is missing some. This table holds around 640,000 clones, 90% to 97% found once. Sequencing was performed on naive CD8+ T cells sorted from blood. The receptors were gathered from a woman aged 25-40 years in good health. Both conserved end residues are part of each CDR3. Each record gives: CDR3 protein, CDR3 DNA, D gene, V gene, clone size, J gene. A D gene is named only where the DNA matches it firmly. Not all rows give a size; the values are once, few, many and, for expanded clones, a class.

CDR3aa: CASSPSREETQYF
CDR3nt: TGTGCCAGCAGCCCGTCTAGAGAAGAGACCCAGTACTTC
d_gene: NA
v_gene: TRBV13
abundance: NA
j_gene: TRBJ2-5

CDR3aa: CATSPPMNTEAFF
CDR3nt: TGTGCCACCAGCCCCCCGATGAACACTGAAGCTTTCTTT
d_gene: NA
v_gene: TRBV15
abundance: NA
j_gene: TRBJ1-1

CDR3aa: CASSARGYEQYF
CDR3nt: TGCGCCAGCAGCGCCAGGGGGTACGAGCAGTACTTC
d_gene: TRBD1
v_gene: TRBV4-1
abundance: NA
j_gene: TRBJ2-7

CDR3aa: CASSMTTSGRDEQYF
CDR3nt: TGTGCCAGTAGTATGACGACTAGCGGGCGCGACGAGCAGTACTTC
d_gene: TRBD2
v_gene: TRBV19
abundance: NA
j_gene: TRBJ2-7

CDR3aa: CASRTDVIMNTEAFF
CDR3nt: TGTGCCAGCAGAACAGACGTGATTATGAACACTGAAGCTTTCTTT
d_gene: NA
v_gene: TRBV7-9
abundance: NA
j_gene: TRBJ1-1

CDR3aa: CASSPRARTGGDTQYF
CDR3nt: TGCGCCAGCAGTCCACGGGCTAGGACAGGGGGAGATACGCAGTATTTT
d_gene: TRBD1
v_gene: TRBV4-1
abundance: NA
j_gene: TRBJ2-3

CDR3aa: CASSYAGSTYEQYF
CDR3nt: TGTGCCAGCAGTTACGCAGGCTCAACCTACGAGCAGTACTTC
d_gene: NA
v_gene: TRBV6-6
abundance: once
j_gene: TRBJ2-7

CDR3aa: CASSLRSVLDPLLF
CDR3nt: TGTGCCAGCAGTTTAAGGTCGGTATTAGACCCTCTCCTCTTC
d_gene: NA
v_gene: TRBV27
abundance: NA
j_gene: TRBJ2-7

CDR3aa: CSVYSGEVNTEAFF
CDR3nt: TGCAGCGTATACTCGGGGGAGGTGAACACTGAAGCTTTCTTT
d_gene: NA
v_gene: TRBV29-1
abundance: NA
j_gene: TRBJ1-1

CDR3aa: CASSLQGETYEQYF
CDR3nt: TGTGCCAGCAGTTTACAGGGAGAGACCTACGAGCAGTACTTC
d_gene: NA
v_gene: TRBV28
abundance: NA
j_gene: TRBJ2-7

CDR3aa: CASSVGINYEQYF
CDR3nt: TGTGCCAGCAGCGTTGGGATCAACTACGAGCAGTACTTC
d_gene: NA
v_gene: TRBV7-7
abundance: NA
j_gene: TRBJ2-7

CDR3aa: CASSSTFGEETQYF
CDR3nt: TGTGCCAGCAGCTCTACCTTCGGCGAAGAGACCCAGTACTTC
d_gene: NA
v_gene: TRBV7-9
abundance: NA
j_gene: TRBJ2-5

CDR3aa: CASSFTNTGELFF
CDR3nt: TGTGCCAGCAGCTTCACGAACACCGGGGAGCTGTTTTTT
d_gene: NA
v_gene: TRBV7-2
abundance: NA
j_gene: TRBJ2-2

CDR3aa: CSVEEPLNTEAFF
CDR3nt: TGCAGCGTTGAAGAGCCTCTGAACACTGAAGCTTTCTTT
d_gene: NA
v_gene: TRBV29-1
abundance: few
j_gene: TRBJ1-1

CDR3aa: CSVRTGSLNTEAFF
CDR3nt: TGCAGCGTTCGGACAGGGTCCCTGAACACTGAAGCTTTCTTT
d_gene: TRBD1
v_gene: TRBV29-1
abundance: NA
j_gene: TRBJ1-1

CDR3aa: CASSLEGFTGELFF
CDR3nt: TGTGCCAGCAGCTTAGAGGGGTTCACCGGGGAGCTGTTTTTT
d_gene: NA
v_gene: TRBV7-9
abundance: NA
j_gene: TRBJ2-2

CDR3aa: CASRTTGGDYGYTF
CDR3nt: TGTGCCAGCAGGACCACAGGGGGCGACTATGGCTACACCTTC
d_gene: TRBD1
v_gene: TRBV6-5
abundance: NA
j_gene: TRBJ1-2

CDR3aa: CASSDEGTYGYTF
CDR3nt: TGTGCCAGCAGTGATGAGGGTACCTATGGCTACACCTTC
d_gene: NA
v_gene: TRBV6-4
abundance: NA
j_gene: TRBJ1-2

CDR3aa: CASSLGGRTDTQYF
CDR3nt: TGTGCCAGCAGCTTAGGGGGCCGCACAGATACGCAGTATTTT
d_gene: NA
v_gene: TRBV7-8
abundance: NA
j_gene: TRBJ2-3

CDR3aa: CASSQKQGPTEAFF
CDR3nt: TGCGCCAGCAGCCAAAAACAGGGACCCACTGAAGCTTTCTTT
d_gene: NA
v_gene: TRBV4-1
abundance: NA
j_gene: TRBJ1-1

CDR3aa: CASSLLPDQNNEQFF
CDR3nt: TGCGCCAGCAGCTTGCTTCCAGATCAGAACAATGAGCAGTTCTTC
d_gene: NA
v_gene: TRBV5-1
abundance: once
j_gene: TRBJ2-1

CDR3aa: CASSDEGSEQFF
CDR3nt: TGCGCCAGCAGTGATGAGGGATCTGAGCAGTTCTTC
d_gene: NA
v_gene: TRBV10-1
abundance: NA
j_gene: TRBJ2-1

CDR3aa: CASSLGDPYEQYF
CDR3nt: TGTGCCAGCAGCTTAGGGGACCCCTACGAGCAGTACTTC
d_gene: NA
v_gene: TRBV11-2
abundance: once
j_gene: TRBJ2-7

CDR3aa: CASSVRDRGTDTQYF
CDR3nt: TGTGCCAGCAGTGTCCGGGACAGGGGGACCGATACGCAGTATTTT
d_gene: TRBD1
v_gene: TRBV6-1
abundance: NA
j_gene: TRBJ2-3

CDR3aa: CASSDHIAKNIQYF
CDR3nt: TGTGCCAGCAGTGACCATATAGCCAAAAACATTCAGTACTTC
d_gene: NA
v_gene: TRBV2
abundance: NA
j_gene: TRBJ2-4

CDR3aa: CASSLGLVGTGGGQPQHF
CDR3nt: TGTGCCAGCAGCTTAGGCTTGGTGGGGACAGGGGGTGGTCAGCCCCAGCATTTT
d_gene: TRBD1
v_gene: TRBV7-8
abundance: NA
j_gene: TRBJ1-5

CDR3aa: CASSFGPASETQYF
CDR3nt: TGTGCCAGCAGTTTCGGGCCAGCTTCCGAGACCCAGTACTTC
d_gene: NA
v_gene: TRBV27
abundance: NA
j_gene: TRBJ2-5

CDR3aa: CASSGDLPPYNEQFF
CDR3nt: TGTGCCAGCAGCGGGGACCTTCCGCCCTACAATGAGCAGTTCTTC
d_gene: NA
v_gene: TRBV28
abundance: once
j_gene: TRBJ2-1

CDR3aa: CASSFGSGRAYEQYF
CDR3nt: TGTGCCAGCAGTTTTGGTAGCGGGAGGGCCTACGAGCAGTACTTC
d_gene: TRBD2
v_gene: TRBV27
abundance: NA
j_gene: TRBJ2-7

CDR3aa: CASSLVPGSYNEQFF
CDR3nt: TGTGCCAGCAGTTTAGTCCCGGGTTCCTACAATGAGCAGTTCTTC
d_gene: NA
v_gene: TRBV27
abundance: NA
j_gene: TRBJ2-1

CDR3aa: CASSWGDRSVYEQYF
CDR3nt: TGTGCCAGCAGTTGGGGGGACAGGTCTGTGTACGAGCAGTACTTC
d_gene: TRBD1
v_gene: TRBV28
abundance: NA
j_gene: TRBJ2-7

CDR3aa: CASSERLAGGTYEQYF
CDR3nt: TGTGCCAGCAGTGAAAGGCTAGCGGGAGGGACCTACGAGCAGTACTTC
d_gene: TRBD2
v_gene: TRBV6-1
abundance: NA
j_gene: TRBJ2-7

CDR3aa: CASSLGQTFGYTF
CDR3nt: TGTGCCAGCAGCTTGGGACAGACGTTTGGCTACACCTTC
d_gene: NA
v_gene: TRBV5-5
abundance: NA
j_gene: TRBJ1-2

CDR3aa: CASSYGGEKLFF
CDR3nt: TGTGCCAGCAGCTACGGGGGGGAAAAACTGTTTTTT
d_gene: NA
v_gene: TRBV13
abundance: NA
j_gene: TRBJ1-4

CDR3aa: CASSLGTGGVRTEAFF
CDR3nt: TGTGCCAGCAGCTTGGGGACAGGAGGGGTGAGAACTGAAGCTTTCTTT
d_gene: TRBD1
v_gene: TRBV5-4
abundance: NA
j_gene: TRBJ1-1